This entry lists 30 T cell receptor beta chains sequenced from one sample in a study of cytomegalovirus exposure and HLA in healthy donors. Primers included in the PCR were 60 Vbeta and 13 Jbeta primers. TCRdb keeps only in-frame clones here, not all; method: immunoSEQ multiplex PCR. Seen here are under 200,000 clones, approximately 82% observed once, and the top ten hold roughly 1.7%. The sequenced material came from PBMCs. These TCRs come from a man in his forties in good health and CMV-seropositive.

V and J are TRBV19 and TRBJ2-5; D not resolved. Germline CDR1 reads LNHDA; CDR2 reads SQIVND (reference sequence). V was shortened by 4 bases and J by 5 bases, with 11 bases between the two germline ends. CDR3 size: 13 residues. The CDR3 bases are TGTGCCAGTAGTAGGCGGCGTCTGGAGACCCAGTACTTC. Residues: CASSRRRLETQYF. Together with reference TRBV19 and TRBJ2-5, the CDR3 gives the full variable domain: DGGITQSPKYLFRKEGQNVTLSCEQNLNHDAMYWYRQDPGQGLRLIYYSQIVNDFQKGDIAEGYSVSREKKESFPLTVTSAQKNPTAFYLCASSRRRLETQYFGPGTRLLVL.

A note on this clone: At one of its ends the junction is not consistent with the germline gene, which may arise from a read error. The chain combines TRBV7-9 with TRBJ1-4; no reliable D call. The CDR3 runs 11 residues. Germline loops: CDR1 SEHNR, CDR2 FQNEAQ (reference sequence). The CDR3 nucleotides are TGTTCCAGCAGCACCCGGGGAAAACTGTTTTTT. Amino acid sequence: CSSSTRGKLFF. Full variable domain (outside the CDR3, taken from reference TRBV7-9 and TRBJ1-4): DTGVSQNPRHKITKRGQNVTFRCDPISEHNRLYWYRQTLGQGPEFLTYFQNEAQLEKSRLLSDRFSAERPKGSFSTLEIQRTEQGDSAMYLCSSSTRGKLFFGSGTQLSVL.

V usage is TRBV30 and J usage is TRBJ2-7, with 8 bases identical to TRBD2. CDR3 length: 13 amino acids. The ends lost 4 bases at V and 5 bases at J; junction bases unmatched: 7. The germline V gene has CDR1 GTSNPN and CDR2 SVGIG (reference sequence). CDR3 sequence reads: CAWKNKAGDEQYF. The CDR3 DNA follows: TGTGCCTGGAAAAACAAAGCGGGAGACGAGCAGTACTTC.

The chain uses TRBV28 and TRBJ2-6; TRBD1 is a possible D gene (5 bases). Germline V lookup: CDR1 MDHEN, CDR2 SYDVKM. The CDR3 sequence is 15 residues long. Trimming took off 6 bases at V and 2 bases at J, with 11 bases between the two ends. As DNA, the CDR3 is TGTGCCAGCAGCTCTGCAGGGACTGGGGCCAACGTCCTGACTTTC. This codes for CASSSAGTGANVLTF. Complete variable domain (other parts from reference TRBV28 and TRBJ2-6): DVKVTQSSRYLVKRTGEKVFLECVQDMDHENMFWYRQDPGLGLRLIYFSYDVKMKEKGDIPEGYSVSREKKERFSLILESASTNQTSMYLCASSSAGTGANVLTFGAGSRLTVL.

The chain has TRBV11-2 and TRBJ1-2, with D unresolved. V gave up 6 bases and J gave up 0 bases, with 11 bases separating them. CDR1 SGHAT and CDR2 FQNNGV come from the germline V gene. The CDR3 consists of 14 residues. The CDR3 sequence is CASSLSHANYGYTF. The CDR3 nucleotides read TGTGCCAGCAGTTTGTCCCATGCTAACTATGGCTACACCTTC. Supplemented by reference TRBV11-2 and TRBJ1-2, the full variable domain reads EAGVAQSPRYKIIEKRQSVAFWCNPISGHATLYWYQQILGQGPKLLIQFQNNGVVDDSQLPKDRFSAERLKGVDSTLKIQPAKLEDSAVYLCASSLSHANYGYTFGSGTRLTVV.

On this clone itself: This CDR3 fails to terminate in the conserved phenylalanine or tryptophan, so it likely reflects a read error. The chain employs TRBV28 and TRBJ1-1; no definite D call. V shed 6 bases and J shed 3 bases, with 11 bases lying between them. CDR1 is MDHEN and CDR2 is SYDVKM in the germline V gene. CDR3 length equals 13 residues. The CDR3 sequence: CASSLSGDTEAFL. The DNA for the CDR3 is TGTGCCAGCAGCCTGTCCGGGGACACTGAAGCTTTCCTT.

The chain links TRBV27 to TRBJ2-1, with TRBD1 matching over 11 bases. The CDR3 has 16 amino acids. The germline CDR1 and CDR2 sequences are MNHEY and SMNVEV (reference sequence). V dropped 6 bases and J dropped 5; count of bases not matched to a gene: 9. The CDR3, as DNA: TGTGCCAGCAGCGCAGGGACAGGGGGTTTGGACAATGAGCAGTTCTTC. Translating it yields CASSAGTGGLDNEQFF.

This chain connects TRBV7-3 to TRBJ2-3; maybe TRBD2 (6 bases). V was trimmed by 5 bases and J by 2 bases, leaving 17 bases between them. The CDR3 has 16 residues. Looked up from germline, CDR1 is SGHTA and CDR2 is FQGTGA. The chain's CDR3 is CASSILGGANTDTQYF. CDR3 coding DNA: TGTGCCAGCAGCATCCTCGGAGGGGCGAACACAGATACGCAGTATTTT.

This clone appeared once. This chain links TRBV9 with TRBJ2-1, with 8 bases identical to TRBD2. The J segment lost 2 bases and the V segment lost 4 bases, leaving 5 bases of the junction unmatched. There are 15 residues in the CDR3. Germline CDR1 reads SGDLS; CDR2 reads YYNGEE. The CDR3 reads CASSSGAGAYNEQFF. CDR3 DNA: TGTGCCAGCAGCAGTGGAGCGGGGGCCTACAATGAGCAGTTCTTC.

The chain employs TRBV7-9 and TRBJ2-3; 9 nucleotides match TRBD2. The ends lost 6 bases at V and 4 bases at J; junction bases unmatched: 14. The CDR3 consists of 17 residues. CDR1 and CDR2 from the germline V gene are SEHNR and FQNEAQ (reference sequence). The CDR3 nucleotides are TGTGCCAGCAGTTTGGGGAGTCTAGCGGGATCGGCAGATACGCAGTATTTT. The encoded protein is CASSLGSLAGSADTQYF.

DNA for the CDR3: TGTGCCAGCAGTACAACAGGGGCGAACTATGGCTACACCTTC. Its protein product is CASSTTGANYGYTF. The rearrangement joins TRBV28 to TRBJ1-2; TRBD1 matches 7 bases. Trimming removed 5 bases from V and 2 bases from J; junction bases left unmatched: 5. Germline assignment: CDR1 MDHEN and CDR2 SYDVKM. CDR3 length: 14 residues.

This chain uses TRBV27 with TRBJ1-1; D perhaps matches TRBD1 (6 bases). Germline CDR1 is MNHEY and CDR2 is SMNVEV (reference sequence). The CDR3 consists of 14 residues. V lost 6 bases, J lost 0 bases, and 11 bases lay in between. CDR3 nucleotides: TGTGCCAGCAGAACCAGGGGCTTGAACACTGAAGCTTTCTTT. Its translation: CASRTRGLNTEAFF.

The chain carries TRBV6-5 and TRBJ1-2; 7 bases are a match to TRBD1. CDR1 is MNHEY and CDR2 is SVGAGI in the germline V gene. V lost 6 bases, J lost 8 bases, and 9 bases stayed unmatched. CDR3 length: 13 residues. CDR3 sequence reads: CASSMTGNEGYTF. The CDR3 DNA is TGTGCCAGCAGCATGACAGGGAATGAGGGCTACACCTTC.

This clone was detected once. This rearrangement joins TRBV6-1 to TRBJ2-3; TRBD2 matches 9 bases. After removal of 3 bases from V and 5 bases from J, the junction contained 15 bases not matched to a gene. The CDR3 totals 18 residues. The germline V gene has CDR1 MNHNS and CDR2 SASEGT. The CDR3: CASSEELAGREMKDTQYF. DNA for the CDR3: TGTGCCAGCAGTGAGGAGCTAGCGGGAAGGGAGATGAAAGATACGCAGTATTTT.

The chain combines TRBV10-1 with TRBJ1-1; perhaps TRBD1 as D (6 bases). This CDR3 is built from 14 residues. Trimming pared 0 bases from V and 5 bases from J, leaving 10 bases between. Per the germline V gene, CDR1 is WNHNN and CDR2 is SYGVQD (reference sequence). The CDR3: CASSESAGVTEAFF. As DNA, the CDR3 is TGCGCCAGCAGTGAGTCAGCAGGGGTTACTGAAGCTTTCTTT.

This clone is a singleton in its sample. The chain carries TRBV30 and TRBJ1-4; D is possibly TRBD1 (6 bases). The CDR3 consists of 13 residues. CDR1 and CDR2 from the germline V gene are GTSNPN and SVGIG (reference sequence). V dropped 0 bases and J dropped 8 bases, with 10 bases sitting between them. CDR3 loop: CAWSVGTGEKLFF. The CDR3, as DNA: TGTGCCTGGAGTGTAGGAACAGGGGAAAAACTGTTTTTT.

The chain recombines TRBV5-1 with TRBJ2-5, with 9 bases identical to TRBD1. Germline V CDR1 and CDR2: SGHRS, YFSETQ. With V trimmed by 2 bases and J by 3 bases, 11 bases remained unmatched. This CDR3 is 17 amino acids long. CDR3: CASSFTGGGFGEETQYF. The CDR3 DNA reads TGCGCCAGCAGCTTCACAGGGGGCGGGTTTGGTGAAGAGACCCAGTACTTC.

This chain uses TRBV7-8 with TRBJ2-5, with D possibly matching TRBD2 (5 bases). The CDR3 runs to 17 residues. Trimming shortened V by 5 bases and J by 2 bases, and 21 bases separated the two germline ends. Germline V gene data show CDR1 as SGHVS and CDR2 as FQNEAQ. DNA of the CDR3: TGTGCCAGCAGCCCAATCCCCGCCAGCACGGGACAAGAGACCCAGTACTTC. Protein: CASSPIPASTGQETQYF.

This rearrangement joins TRBV5-6 to TRBJ2-2, with D possibly being TRBD1 (6 bases). Germline CDR1 and CDR2: SGHDT and YYEEEE. V gave up 0 bases and J gave up 4 bases, with 7 bases separating them. The length of the CDR3 is 14 residues. CDR3 nucleotides: TGTGCCAGCAGCTTGGGAGGGGGCACCGGGGAGCTGTTTTTT. This sequence encodes CASSLGGGTGELFF.

The chain's CDR3 is CASSLVGGVNTGELFF. The CDR3 nucleotides are TGTGCCAGCAGCTTAGTTGGGGGGGTCAACACCGGGGAGCTGTTTTTT. The chain combines TRBV11-3 with TRBJ2-2, with TRBD2 matching 7 bases. Germline V gene data show CDR1 as SGHNT and CDR2 as YENEEA. J was trimmed by 2 bases and V by 1 base; bases with no gene match: 4. The CDR3 is 16 residues long.

The chain has TRBV7-2 and TRBJ2-3; D remains ambiguous. With 1 base removed from V and 1 base from J, the gap between germline ends came to 6 bases. Germline CDR1 SGHTA, CDR2 FQGNSA. The CDR3 runs to 14 residues. CDR3 bases: TGTGCCAGCAGCTTAGTGACTCGCACAGATACGCAGTATTTT. Its protein product is CASSLVTRTDTQYF. Full variable domain (rest looked up from reference TRBV7-2 and TRBJ2-3): GAGVSQSPSNKVTEKGKDVELRCDPISGHTALYWYRQSLGQGLEFLIYFQGNSAPDKSGLPSDRFSAERTGGSVSTLTIQRTQQEDSAVYLCASSLVTRTDTQYFGPGTRLTVL.

This chain uses TRBV5-1 with TRBJ2-7; 12 bases match TRBD2. Trimming took 0 bases from V and 3 from J; bases not matched to a gene: 4. The germline gives CDR1 SGHRS, CDR2 YFSETQ. The CDR3 is made up of 16 amino acids. The CDR3 loop reads CASSLALTSGSYEQYF. The CDR3 DNA reads TGCGCCAGCAGCTTGGCTCTGACTAGCGGGAGCTACGAGCAGTACTTC. Together with reference TRBV5-1 and TRBJ2-7, the CDR3 gives the full variable domain: KAGVTQTPRYLIKTRGQQVTLSCSPISGHRSVSWYQQTPGQGLQFLFEYFSETQRNKGNFPGRFSGRQFSNSRSEMNVSTLELGDSALYLCASSLALTSGSYEQYFGPGTRLTVT.

This chain connects TRBV10-3 to TRBJ2-6, with 9 bases that match TRBD1. With 6 bases clipped from V and 2 bases from J, the junction kept 14 bases outside the gene matches. Germline V lookup: CDR1 ENHRY, CDR2 SYGVKD. This CDR3 has 19 residues. The CDR3 here is CAISPRRTGDLAGANVLTF. The CDR3 region has the DNA TGTGCCATCAGCCCCCGGAGGACAGGGGATTTAGCTGGGGCCAACGTCCTGACTTTC.

The chain carries TRBV5-6 and TRBJ2-7, with D possibly TRBD1 on 5 matching bases. This CDR3 has 14 amino acids. Between the trimmed V and J ends, which lost 0 bases and 3 bases, there was a span of 10 bases. Germline CDR1 and CDR2: SGHDT and YYEEEE. The CDR3, as DNA: TGTGCCAGCAGCTTGGGGCAGGGTTTCTACGAGCAGTACTTC. It encodes CASSLGQGFYEQYF.

The DNA for the CDR3 is TGTGCCAGCAGCCCGAGCGGGCACGACAATGAGCAGTTCTTC. The encoded protein is CASSPSGHDNEQFF. V is TRBV7-3 and J is TRBJ2-1, with D tentatively TRBD2 (6 bases). V lost 5 bases, J lost 5 bases, and 13 bases lay in between. The germline V gene has CDR1 SGHTA and CDR2 FQGTGA. The CDR3 extends over 14 amino acids.

This clone was observed a few times. One end of the junction fails to match germline, which may point to a read error. This chain connects TRBV29-1 to TRBJ2-4, with 8 bases aligning to TRBD2. This CDR3 is 14 amino acids long. Per the germline V gene, CDR1 is SQVTM and CDR2 is ANQGSEA. The CDR3 loop is CSASGGSAKNSQYF. The DNA for the CDR3 is TGCAGCGCCTCGGGGGGGAGCGCCAAAAACAGTCAGTACTTC.

This chain uses TRBV10-3 with TRBJ1-2; D ambiguous. V lost 2 bases and J lost 4, with 11 bases in between. This CDR3 contains 14 residues. Germline-derived CDR1 and CDR2 are ENHRY and SYGVKD. This CDR3 is CAISENPRGYGYTF. The CDR3 bases are TGTGCCATCAGTGAGAATCCCCGGGGCTATGGCTACACCTTC.

The gene calls are TRBV7-2 and TRBJ1-1, with D maybe TRBD1 (6 bases). Germline CDR1 is SGHTA and CDR2 is FQGNSA. V was trimmed by 5 bases and J by 1 base, leaving 14 bases between them. The CDR3 consists of 15 residues. CDR3 sequence reads: CASSRLSTGNTEAFF. As DNA, the CDR3 is TGTGCCAGCAGCCGCCTCTCGACAGGGAACACTGAAGCTTTCTTT.

CDR3 nucleotide sequence: TGTGCCAGTAGTGACCCGAACAGGGGGCACGCCGGGGAGCTGTTTTTT. Its translation is CASSDPNRGHAGELFF. This sequence joins TRBV19 and TRBJ2-2; 9 nucleotides align to TRBD1. Germline V gene lookup returns CDR1 LNHDA and CDR2 SQIVND (reference sequence). The ends lost 5 bases at V and 6 bases at J; junction bases unmatched: 10. CDR3 length equals 16 residues.

The V gene is TRBV6-5, the J gene TRBJ2-5; the D gene is possibly TRBD1 (5 bases). V lost 6 bases and J lost 4, with 6 bases in between. The CDR3 consists of 11 residues. The germline gives CDR1 MNHEY, CDR2 SVGAGI. The CDR3 region is CASSQGETQYF. The DNA for the CDR3 is TGTGCCAGCAGCCAGGGAGAGACCCAGTACTTC.